Listed below are T cell receptor beta chains from one sample, sequenced in a study of blood T cells in healthy people across ages. MiXCR, applied by TCRdb to the 5' RACE reads, yields one record per CDR3 protein. This table holds about 1 million distinct CDR3 sequences, 40% to 45% found once. Sequenced input: blood. Receptors were obtained from a woman aged 55-69 years in good health. The CDR3 runs from the conserved cysteine through the conserved F or W. The order of the fields is clone size, V gene, D gene, J gene, CDR3 protein, CDR3 DNA. A D gene is named only where the DNA matches it firmly. Clone size is shown for a subset of rows, as once, few, many or a class of expanded clone.

clone size: NA
V gene: TRBV18
D gene: NA
J gene: TRBJ2-2
CDR3 protein: CASSRLTSGELFF
CDR3 DNA: TGTGCCAGCTCACGACTGACTTCCGGGGAGCTGTTTTTT

clone size: NA
V gene: TRBV5-1
D gene: NA
J gene: TRBJ2-7
CDR3 protein: CASSWDSTRPYEQYF
CDR3 DNA: TGCGCCAGCAGCTGGGACTCAACCCGACCCTACGAGCAGTACTTC

clone size: NA
V gene: TRBV7-9
D gene: TRBD2
J gene: TRBJ2-2
CDR3 protein: CASIPPWTSGKGTGELFF
CDR3 DNA: TGTGCCAGCATCCCCCCTTGGACTAGCGGGAAGGGCACCGGGGAGCTGTTTTTT

clone size: NA
V gene: TRBV7-2
D gene: TRBD2
J gene: TRBJ2-3
CDR3 protein: CASSLVGSARRESKDTQYF
CDR3 DNA: TGTGCCAGCAGCTTAGTCGGGTCGGCTCGGCGGGAGAGTAAAGATACGCAGTATTTT

clone size: few
V gene: TRBV25-1
D gene: TRBD2
J gene: TRBJ2-7
CDR3 protein: CASTRGLAIYEQYF
CDR3 DNA: TGTGCCAGCACCAGGGGACTAGCGATATACGAGCAGTACTTC

clone size: NA
V gene: TRBV6-1
D gene: TRBD2
J gene: TRBJ2-2
CDR3 protein: CASSRTSGATGELFF
CDR3 DNA: TGTGCCAGCAGCCGGACTAGCGGGGCAACCGGGGAGCTGTTTTTT

clone size: NA
V gene: TRBV20-1
D gene: NA
J gene: TRBJ2-3
CDR3 protein: CSARSAGRLADTQYF
CDR3 DNA: TGCAGTGCTAGGTCCGCGGGGCGGCTGGCGGATACGCAGTATTTT

clone size: NA
V gene: TRBV6-2/TRBV6-3
D gene: NA
J gene: TRBJ2-4
CDR3 protein: CATSREAKNIQYF
CDR3 DNA: TGTGCCACTAGCCGGGAGGCCAAAAACATTCAGTACTTC

clone size: NA
V gene: TRBV20-1
D gene: NA
J gene: TRBJ2-3
CDR3 protein: CSARDLDKITDTQYF
CDR3 DNA: TGCAGTGCTAGAGATTTGGACAAGATCACAGATACGCAGTATTTT

clone size: NA
V gene: TRBV14
D gene: NA
J gene: TRBJ1-2
CDR3 protein: CASSQDSDGFYGYTF
CDR3 DNA: TGTGCCAGCAGCCAAGATTCGGACGGATTCTATGGCTACACCTTC

clone size: NA
V gene: TRBV11-2
D gene: NA
J gene: TRBJ2-3
CDR3 protein: CASSLESLVYADTQYF
CDR3 DNA: TGTGCCAGCAGCTTAGAGAGTCTAGTATACGCAGATACGCAGTATTTT

clone size: few
V gene: TRBV11-2
D gene: TRBD1
J gene: TRBJ2-7
CDR3 protein: CASSSKIATGVYEQYF
CDR3 DNA: TGTGCCAGCAGCTCCAAGATCGCGACAGGGGTCTACGAGCAGTACTTC

clone size: many
V gene: TRBV10-3
D gene: NA
J gene: TRBJ1-2
CDR3 protein: CAIRAGSARGGYTF
CDR3 DNA: TGTGCCATCAGGGCTGGTTCGGCCCGAGGAGGCTACACCTTC

clone size: few
V gene: TRBV7-2
D gene: NA
J gene: TRBJ2-7
CDR3 protein: CASSHPITRSGHEQYF
CDR3 DNA: TGTGCCAGCAGCCACCCCATTACCCGTTCTGGCCACGAGCAGTACTTC

clone size: NA
V gene: TRBV20-1
D gene: NA
J gene: TRBJ2-5
CDR3 protein: CSARVLETQYF
CDR3 DNA: TGCAGTGCTAGAGTATTGGAGACCCAGTACTTC

clone size: few
V gene: TRBV10-3
D gene: NA
J gene: TRBJ2-7
CDR3 protein: CAISARGYEQYF
CDR3 DNA: TGTGCCATCAGTGCTCGGGGCTACGAGCAGTACTTC

clone size: NA
V gene: TRBV11-2
D gene: TRBD2
J gene: TRBJ2-7
CDR3 protein: CASSSPVRGVYEQYF
CDR3 DNA: TGTGCCAGCAGCTCCCCGGTGCGGGGGGTCTACGAGCAGTACTTC

clone size: NA
V gene: TRBV6-2/TRBV6-3
D gene: TRBD1
J gene: TRBJ2-4
CDR3 protein: CASSYYRSDRVQNIQYF
CDR3 DNA: TGTGCCAGCAGTTACTACCGGTCGGACAGGGTCCAAAACATTCAGTACTTC

clone size: NA
V gene: TRBV6-5
D gene: TRBD1
J gene: TRBJ2-2
CDR3 protein: CASSWDRGYSNTGELFF
CDR3 DNA: TGTGCCAGCAGTTGGGACAGGGGGTATTCGAACACCGGGGAGCTGTTTTTT

clone size: few
V gene: TRBV3-1
D gene: TRBD1
J gene: TRBJ2-5
CDR3 protein: CASSQNTGAGETQYF
CDR3 DNA: TGTGCCAGCAGCCAAAACACAGGGGCCGGAGAGACCCAGTACTTC

clone size: NA
V gene: TRBV20-1
D gene: NA
J gene: TRBJ2-1
CDR3 protein: CSANPGLFSYNEQFF
CDR3 DNA: TGCAGTGCTAATCCGGGACTCTTCTCCTACAATGAGCAGTTCTTC

clone size: NA
V gene: TRBV3-1
D gene: NA
J gene: TRBJ2-1
CDR3 protein: CASSPLRQGYEQFF
CDR3 DNA: TGTGCCAGCAGCCCTCTCCGGCAGGGTTATGAGCAGTTCTTC

clone size: few
V gene: TRBV11-2
D gene: TRBD2
J gene: TRBJ2-1
CDR3 protein: CASSLGGRASSEQFF
CDR3 DNA: TGTGCCAGCAGCTTAGGGGGGAGGGCTTCAAGTGAGCAGTTCTTC

clone size: NA
V gene: TRBV20-1
D gene: NA
J gene: TRBJ1-1
CDR3 protein: CSARHLQIQNTEAFF
CDR3 DNA: TGCAGTGCTAGGCATCTCCAGATACAGAACACTGAAGCTTTCTTT

clone size: NA
V gene: TRBV28
D gene: NA
J gene: TRBJ2-5
CDR3 protein: CASSPLLRLKETQYF
CDR3 DNA: TGTGCCAGCAGTCCCCTTCTCAGACTCAAAGAGACCCAGTACTTC

clone size: NA
V gene: TRBV4-1
D gene: NA
J gene: TRBJ2-1
CDR3 protein: CASSQVRGREQFF
CDR3 DNA: TGCGCCAGCAGCCAAGTCCGAGGGCGTGAGCAGTTCTTC

clone size: NA
V gene: TRBV4-1
D gene: NA
J gene: TRBJ1-6
CDR3 protein: CASSMVHGSGLGNSPLHF
CDR3 DNA: TGCGCCAGCAGCATGGTGCATGGGTCTGGTTTGGGTAATTCACCCCTCCACTTT

clone size: NA
V gene: TRBV13
D gene: TRBD1
J gene: TRBJ2-1
CDR3 protein: CASSTGTGFHEQFF
CDR3 DNA: TGTGCCAGCAGCACCGGGACAGGGTTCCATGAGCAGTTCTTC

clone size: NA
V gene: TRBV20-1
D gene: NA
J gene: TRBJ2-1
CDR3 protein: CSARPPLATNEQFF
CDR3 DNA: TGTAGTGCTAGACCCCCACTAGCTACCAATGAGCAGTTCTTC

clone size: NA
V gene: TRBV4-2
D gene: TRBD2
J gene: TRBJ2-1
CDR3 protein: CASSQVSGLDNEQFF
CDR3 DNA: TGTGCCAGCAGCCAAGTTTCGGGACTAGACAATGAGCAGTTCTTC

clone size: NA
V gene: TRBV27
D gene: NA
J gene: TRBJ2-4
CDR3 protein: CASSTSKGWPKNIQYF
CDR3 DNA: TGTGCCAGCAGTACCTCCAAAGGTTGGCCCAAAAACATTCAGTACTTC

clone size: few
V gene: TRBV10-3
D gene: TRBD2
J gene: TRBJ2-7
CDR3 protein: CAISGEGEQYF
CDR3 DNA: TGTGCCATCAGTGGGGAGGGCGAGCAGTACTTC

clone size: once
V gene: TRBV4-1
D gene: NA
J gene: TRBJ2-4
CDR3 protein: CASGQQLGSSAKNIQYF
CDR3 DNA: TGCGCCAGCGGCCAACAACTGGGGAGCTCTGCCAAAAACATTCAGTACTTC

clone size: NA
V gene: TRBV3-1
D gene: NA
J gene: TRBJ2-7
CDR3 protein: CASSKDTYEQYF
CDR3 DNA: TGTGCCAGCAGTAAAGACACCTACGAGCAGTACTTC

clone size: many
V gene: TRBV6-6
D gene: TRBD1
J gene: TRBJ2-3
CDR3 protein: CASSSGQGSTDTQYF
CDR3 DNA: TGTGCCAGCAGTTCGGGACAGGGCAGCACAGATACGCAGTATTTT

clone size: few
V gene: TRBV20-1
D gene: TRBD2
J gene: TRBJ2-3
CDR3 protein: CSASSSGRLADTQYF
CDR3 DNA: TGCAGTGCTAGTTCAAGCGGGAGATTGGCAGATACGCAGTATTTT

clone size: few
V gene: TRBV27
D gene: NA
J gene: TRBJ2-5
CDR3 protein: CASSARVYGETQYF
CDR3 DNA: TGTGCCAGCAGTGCCAGGGTGTATGGAGAGACCCAGTACTTC

clone size: NA
V gene: TRBV7-2
D gene: NA
J gene: TRBJ2-1
CDR3 protein: CASSRGWYEQFF
CDR3 DNA: TGTGCCAGCAGCCGAGGGTGGTATGAGCAGTTCTTC

clone size: NA
V gene: TRBV10-2
D gene: TRBD2
J gene: TRBJ2-7
CDR3 protein: CASIAGTSGRYEQYF
CDR3 DNA: TGCGCCAGCATAGCCGGGACTAGCGGCCGCTACGAGCAGTACTTC

clone size: NA
V gene: TRBV7-9
D gene: NA
J gene: TRBJ2-3
CDR3 protein: CANSLVRGPDTQYF
CDR3 DNA: TGTGCCAACAGCTTAGTGAGGGGTCCAGATACGCAGTATTTT

clone size: NA
V gene: TRBV20-1
D gene: TRBD2
J gene: TRBJ2-7
CDR3 protein: CSAKFSGRVGEQYF
CDR3 DNA: TGCAGTGCTAAATTTAGCGGGAGAGTCGGCGAGCAGTACTTC

clone size: NA
V gene: TRBV6-6
D gene: TRBD1
J gene: TRBJ2-1
CDR3 protein: CATRKDRTLREQFF
CDR3 DNA: TGTGCCACCCGAAAGGACAGGACTCTCCGTGAGCAGTTCTTC

clone size: NA
V gene: TRBV29-1
D gene: TRBD2
J gene: TRBJ2-3
CDR3 protein: CSVYSGRRTGTQYF
CDR3 DNA: TGCAGCGTGTATAGCGGGAGGCGCACAGGTACGCAGTATTTT

clone size: NA
V gene: TRBV11-2
D gene: TRBD1
J gene: TRBJ1-2
CDR3 protein: CASSLGGGDRGGYGYTF
CDR3 DNA: TGTGCCAGCAGCTTAGGAGGGGGAGACAGGGGAGGCTATGGCTACACCTTC

clone size: NA
V gene: TRBV25-1
D gene: NA
J gene: TRBJ2-4
CDR3 protein: CAGRDPDGGIQYF
CDR3 DNA: TGTGCCGGCAGGGACCCAGATGGGGGCATTCAGTACTTC

clone size: NA
V gene: TRBV9
D gene: NA
J gene: TRBJ2-6
CDR3 protein: CASRDMGSSGANVLTF
CDR3 DNA: TGTGCCAGCAGGGACATGGGGAGCTCTGGGGCCAACGTCCTGACTTTC

clone size: NA
V gene: TRBV2
D gene: NA
J gene: TRBJ2-4
CDR3 protein: CASSTTTIAKNIQYF
CDR3 DNA: TGTGCCAGCAGCACGACTACAATAGCCAAAAACATTCAGTACTTT

clone size: NA
V gene: TRBV20-1
D gene: NA
J gene: TRBJ2-3
CDR3 protein: CSARKGGTDTQYF
CDR3 DNA: TGCAGTGCTAGAAAGGGGGGTACAGATACGCAGTATTTT

clone size: few
V gene: TRBV11-2
D gene: TRBD2
J gene: TRBJ2-5
CDR3 protein: CASSLDARTSGAQETQYF
CDR3 DNA: TGTGCCAGCAGCTTAGATGCTAGGACTAGCGGGGCCCAAGAGACCCAGTACTTC

clone size: NA
V gene: TRBV10-3
D gene: NA
J gene: TRBJ1-1
CDR3 protein: CAISDFIENTEAFF
CDR3 DNA: TGTGCCATCAGTGATTTTATCGAAAACACTGAAGCTTTCTTT

clone size: NA
V gene: TRBV20-1
D gene: TRBD1
J gene: TRBJ1-1
CDR3 protein: CSARRPQGAGEAFF
CDR3 DNA: TGCAGTGCTAGACGACCACAGGGGGCTGGGGAAGCTTTCTTT

clone size: many
V gene: TRBV2
D gene: NA
J gene: TRBJ2-3
CDR3 protein: CASSEVGSLSGSRVDTQYF
CDR3 DNA: TGTGCCAGCAGTGAAGTGGGGAGTCTGAGCGGGTCCAGAGTTGATACGCAGTATTTT

clone size: NA
V gene: TRBV20-1
D gene: NA
J gene: TRBJ1-5
CDR3 protein: CSASLGGASIGGNQPQHF
CDR3 DNA: TGCAGTGCTAGTTTAGGGGGGGCCTCAATCGGAGGCAATCAGCCCCAGCATTTT

clone size: few
V gene: TRBV3-1
D gene: NA
J gene: TRBJ2-7
CDR3 protein: CASSQDPVPSSYEQYF
CDR3 DNA: TGTGCCAGCAGCCAAGATCCAGTCCCGAGCTCCTACGAGCAGTACTTC

clone size: few
V gene: TRBV2
D gene: TRBD1
J gene: TRBJ2-6
CDR3 protein: CASSSGQRSGANVLTF
CDR3 DNA: TGTGCCAGCAGCTCGGGACAGCGCTCTGGGGCCAACGTCCTGACTTTC

clone size: NA
V gene: TRBV7-2
D gene: NA
J gene: TRBJ2-1
CDR3 protein: CASSLGPVLEQFF
CDR3 DNA: TGTGCCAGCAGCTTAGGTCCCGTTTTAGAGCAGTTCTTC

clone size: NA
V gene: TRBV5-5
D gene: NA
J gene: TRBJ1-1
CDR3 protein: CANSSDRQKNTEAFF
CDR3 DNA: TGTGCCAACAGCTCAGACAGACAGAAGAACACTGAAGCTTTCTTT

clone size: NA
V gene: TRBV20-1
D gene: TRBD2
J gene: TRBJ2-5
CDR3 protein: CSAPDLAGGRQETQYF
CDR3 DNA: TGCAGTGCTCCCGATCTAGCGGGAGGGCGCCAAGAGACCCAGTACTTC

clone size: once
V gene: TRBV12-3/TRBV12-4
D gene: NA
J gene: TRBJ1-2
CDR3 protein: CASSLVGPWDYGYTF
CDR3 DNA: TGTGCCAGCAGTTTAGTGGGGCCTTGGGACTATGGCTACACCTTC